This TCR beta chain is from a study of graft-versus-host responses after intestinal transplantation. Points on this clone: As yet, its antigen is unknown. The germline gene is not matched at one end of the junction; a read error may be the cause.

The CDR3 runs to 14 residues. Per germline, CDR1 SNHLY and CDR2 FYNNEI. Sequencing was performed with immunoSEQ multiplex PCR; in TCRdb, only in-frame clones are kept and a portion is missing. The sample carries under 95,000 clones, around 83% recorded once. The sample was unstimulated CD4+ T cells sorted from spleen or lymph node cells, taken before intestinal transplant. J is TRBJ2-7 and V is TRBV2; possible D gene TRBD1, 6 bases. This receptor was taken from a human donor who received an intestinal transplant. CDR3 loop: CANSDPTGRYEQYF. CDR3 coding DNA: TGTGCCAACAGTGACCCCACAGGGCGCTACGAGCAGTACTTC.